The sequence of this T cell receptor beta chain was determined in a study of shared clonotypes between healthy human individuals. Study background: Plates per donor: three CD4 naive, three CD4 memory, two CD8 naive, one CD8 memory.

The run depth of the assay was deep. Assay used: immunoSEQ multiplex PCR; TCRdb lists only in-frame clones, some missing. This table holds around 2.3 million clones, approximately 95% found once. General study findings and limits: It was observed that approximately 5% of naive CD4 clonotypes were shared across a handful of donors. As a rule, naive subsets had a larger estimated richness than memory subsets.

Turning to this clone: What it binds is unknown.

CDR3 length equals 13 residues. V lost 4 bases, J lost 6 bases, and 12 bases lay in between. Germline V gene lookup returns CDR1 SEHNR and CDR2 FQNEAQ (reference sequence). Sequenced: naive CD4+ T cells sorted from blood. Noted subset: CD45RA+ positively selected. The source is a man younger than 30 in good health. The chain is built from TRBV7-9 and TRBJ1-1, with D perhaps TRBD1 (5 bases). The CDR3 here is CASSSIGGAEAFF. CDR3 DNA sequence: TGTGCCAGCAGCTCTATTGGGGGAGCTGAAGCTTTCTTT.